These 9 T cell receptor beta chains came from one sample sequenced in a study of T cell responses to AZD1222 COVID-19 vaccine. TCRdb keeps only in-frame clones here, not all; method: immunoSEQ multiplex PCR. This sample has 110,000 to 150,000 clones, with roughly 90% found just once. The sample was peripheral blood, taken 28 days after the second AZD1222 dose. These TCRs come from an adult who received the AZD1222 COVID-19 vaccine.

This clone was counted once. The chain employs TRBV5-1 and TRBJ2-3; weak D call: TRBD1 (6 bases). The CDR3 totals 14 residues. CDR1 SGHRS and CDR2 YFSETQ come from the germline V gene. V was trimmed by 6 bases and J by 2 bases, leaving 13 bases between them. Written as DNA, the CDR3 is TGCGCCAGCACCCCGGGACAACTCACAGATACGCAGTATTTT. This translates into CASTPGQLTDTQYF.

This clone was counted once. This chain's CDR3 is CASSLVSRVGTDTQYF. Written as DNA, the CDR3 is TGTGCCAGCAGCTTAGTATCCAGGGTCGGCACAGATACGCAGTATTTT. The V and J genes are TRBV7-8 and TRBJ2-3, with a tentative D call TRBD1 (5 bases). Germline lookup yields CDR1 SGHVS and CDR2 FQNEAQ. V lost 1 base and J lost 1, with 12 bases in between. The CDR3 sequence is 16 residues long.

The chain joins TRBV12-3 or TRBV12-4 to TRBJ2-1; unclear D gene. The V end was cut by 7 bases, the J end by 5 bases, with 12 bases between. The CDR3 has 13 amino acids. CDR3 amino acids: CASTTGRHNEQFF. The CDR3 region has the DNA TGTGCCAGCACCACCGGACGGCACAATGAGCAGTTCTTC.

This sequence joins TRBV10-3 and TRBJ1-5, with D uncertain. The CDR3 is 14 amino acids. Germline CDR1 reads ENHRY; CDR2 reads SYGVKD. V was shortened by 4 bases and J by 0 bases, with 7 bases between the two germline ends. Here the CDR3 DNA reads TGTGCCATCAGTGCGCAGGTTAGCAATCAGCCCCAGCATTTT. Translated, it gives CAISAQVSNQPQHF.

The chain is built from TRBV19 and TRBJ1-6, with no clear D. Germline-derived CDR1 and CDR2 are LNHDA and SQIVND (reference sequence). Trimming took 0 bases from V and 10 from J, leaving 7 bases between them. CDR3 size: 13 residues. CDR3 sequence: CASSIDLESPLHF. The CDR3, as DNA: TGTGCCAGTAGTATAGATTTGGAATCACCCCTCCACTTT.

This rearrangement joins TRBV10-2 to TRBJ1-1; tentative D call: TRBD1 (6 bases). V lost 3 bases and J 5 bases, leaving 10 bases between the germline ends. Germline V lookup: CDR1 WSHSY, CDR2 SAAADI. This CDR3 region has 13 residues. This CDR3 is CASSERGWTEAFF. The CDR3 DNA is TGCGCCAGCAGTGAAAGGGGGTGGACTGAAGCTTTCTTT.

The chain uses TRBV4-1 and TRBJ2-7; D not certain. The V and J ends lost 1 base and 2 bases respectively, with 6 bases between them. The CDR3 is 13 amino acids. Germline V gene lookup returns CDR1 MGHRA and CDR2 YSYEKL. The CDR3 spells CASSQGQAYEQYF. CDR3 sequence (DNA): TGCGCCAGCAGCCAAGGGCAGGCCTACGAGCAGTACTTC.

V gene TRBV19 combines with J gene TRBJ1-2; D is unclear. The CDR3 loop spans 15 amino acids. Germline V gene sequence: CDR1 LNHDA, CDR2 SQIVND (reference sequence). Trimming shortened V by 0 bases and J by 4 bases, and 12 bases separated the two germline ends. The CDR3 loop reads CASSIDGIRTYGYTF. The CDR3 nucleotides are TGTGCCAGTAGTATAGACGGGATCAGAACCTATGGCTACACCTTC.

The V and J genes are TRBV28 and TRBJ1-5, with TRBD1 identical over 8 bases. Trimming at V came to 5 bases and at J to 6 bases, leaving 9 bases not matched to a gene. Germline CDR1 and CDR2: MDHEN and SYDVKM. The CDR3 has 15 residues. CDR3 DNA sequence: TGTGCCAGCAGTAGCGGACAGGGAAGGGTTCAGCCCCAGCATTTT. Translated: CASSSGQGRVQPQHF. Together with reference TRBV28 and TRBJ1-5, the CDR3 gives the full variable domain: DVKVTQSSRYLVKRTGEKVFLECVQDMDHENMFWYRQDPGLGLRLIYFSYDVKMKEKGDIPEGYSVSREKKERFSLILESASTNQTSMYLCASSSGQGRVQPQHFGDGTRLSIL.